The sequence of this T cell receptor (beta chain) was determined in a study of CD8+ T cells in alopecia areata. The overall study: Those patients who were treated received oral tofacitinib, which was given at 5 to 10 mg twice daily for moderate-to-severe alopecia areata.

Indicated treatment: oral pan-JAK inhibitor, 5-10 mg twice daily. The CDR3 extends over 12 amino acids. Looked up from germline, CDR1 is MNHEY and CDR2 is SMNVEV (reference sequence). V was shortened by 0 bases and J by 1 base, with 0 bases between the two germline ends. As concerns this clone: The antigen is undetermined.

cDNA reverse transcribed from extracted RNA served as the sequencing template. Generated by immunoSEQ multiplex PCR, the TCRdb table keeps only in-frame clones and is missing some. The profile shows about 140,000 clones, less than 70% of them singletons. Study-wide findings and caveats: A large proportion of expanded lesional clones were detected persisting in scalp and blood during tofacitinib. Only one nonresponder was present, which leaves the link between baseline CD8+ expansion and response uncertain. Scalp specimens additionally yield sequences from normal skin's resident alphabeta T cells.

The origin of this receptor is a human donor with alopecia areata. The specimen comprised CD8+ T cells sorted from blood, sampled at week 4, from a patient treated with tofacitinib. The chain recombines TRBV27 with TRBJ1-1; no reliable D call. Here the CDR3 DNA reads TGTGCCAGCAGTTTATCGAACACTGAAGCTTTCTTT. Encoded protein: CASSLSNTEAFF.